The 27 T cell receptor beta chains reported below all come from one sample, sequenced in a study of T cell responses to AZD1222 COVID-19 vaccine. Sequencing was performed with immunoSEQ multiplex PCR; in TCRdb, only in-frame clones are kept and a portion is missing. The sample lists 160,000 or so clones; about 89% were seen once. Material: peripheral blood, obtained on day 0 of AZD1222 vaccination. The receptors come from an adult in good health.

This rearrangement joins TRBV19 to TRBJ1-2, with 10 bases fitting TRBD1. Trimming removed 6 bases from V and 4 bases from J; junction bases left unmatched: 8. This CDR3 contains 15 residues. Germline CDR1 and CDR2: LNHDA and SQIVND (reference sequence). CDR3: CASSPGQGTGYGYTF. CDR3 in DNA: TGTGCCAGTAGCCCGGGACAGGGGACCGGCTATGGCTACACCTTC.

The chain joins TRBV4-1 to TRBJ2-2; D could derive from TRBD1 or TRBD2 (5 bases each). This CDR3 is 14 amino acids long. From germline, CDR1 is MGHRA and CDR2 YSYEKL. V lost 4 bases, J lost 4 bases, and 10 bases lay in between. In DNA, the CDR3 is TGCGCCAGCAGCCTCCCGGGGACCACCGGGGAGCTGTTTTTT. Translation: CASSLPGTTGELFF.

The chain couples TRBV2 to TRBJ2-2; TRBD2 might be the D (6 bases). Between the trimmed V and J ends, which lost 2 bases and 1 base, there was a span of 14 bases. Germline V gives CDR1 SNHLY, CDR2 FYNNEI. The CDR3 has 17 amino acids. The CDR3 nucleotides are TGTGCCAGCAGTGAAATTTGGCTAGCGAGGAACACCGGGGAGCTGTTTTTT. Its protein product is CASSEIWLARNTGELFF.

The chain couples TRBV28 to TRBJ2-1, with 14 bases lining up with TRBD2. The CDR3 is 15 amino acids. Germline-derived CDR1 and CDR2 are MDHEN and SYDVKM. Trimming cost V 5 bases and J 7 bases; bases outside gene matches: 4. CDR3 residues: CASSPGLAGANEQFF. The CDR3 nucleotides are TGTGCCAGCAGTCCGGGACTAGCGGGAGCAAATGAGCAGTTCTTC. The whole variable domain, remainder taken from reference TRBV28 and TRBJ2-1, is DVKVTQSSRYLVKRTGEKVFLECVQDMDHENMFWYRQDPGLGLRLIYFSYDVKMKEKGDIPEGYSVSREKKERFSLILESASTNQTSMYLCASSPGLAGANEQFFGPGTRLTVL.

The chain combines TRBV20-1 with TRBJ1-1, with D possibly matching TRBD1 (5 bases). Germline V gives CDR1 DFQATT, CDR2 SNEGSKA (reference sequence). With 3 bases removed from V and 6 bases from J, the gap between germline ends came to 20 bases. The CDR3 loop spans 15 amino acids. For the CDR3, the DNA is TGCAGTGCTAGTAAGAAGTGGGGGAGTTGGGCTGAAGCTTTCTTT. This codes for CSASKKWGSWAEAFF.

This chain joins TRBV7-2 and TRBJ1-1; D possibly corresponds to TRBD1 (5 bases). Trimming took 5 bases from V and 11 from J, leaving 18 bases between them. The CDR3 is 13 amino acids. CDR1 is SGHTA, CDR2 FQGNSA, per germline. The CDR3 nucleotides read TGTGCCAGCAGCCCTAAGGCGGGGCACGGCGCTTTCTTT. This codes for CASSPKAGHGAFF.

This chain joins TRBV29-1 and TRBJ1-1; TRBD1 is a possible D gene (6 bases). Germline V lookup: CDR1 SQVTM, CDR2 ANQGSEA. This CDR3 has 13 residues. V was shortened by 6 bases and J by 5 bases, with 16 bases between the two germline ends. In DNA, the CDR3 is TGCAGCGTCAACACAGGGTCGGGAACTGAAGCTTTCTTT. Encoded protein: CSVNTGSGTEAFF.

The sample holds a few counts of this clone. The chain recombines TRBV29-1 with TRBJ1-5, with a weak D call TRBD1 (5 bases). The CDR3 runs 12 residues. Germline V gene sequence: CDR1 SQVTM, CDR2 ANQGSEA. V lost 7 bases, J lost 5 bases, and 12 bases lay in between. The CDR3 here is CSGGDGDQPQHF. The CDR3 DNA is TGCAGCGGGGGGGACGGCGATCAGCCCCAGCATTTT.

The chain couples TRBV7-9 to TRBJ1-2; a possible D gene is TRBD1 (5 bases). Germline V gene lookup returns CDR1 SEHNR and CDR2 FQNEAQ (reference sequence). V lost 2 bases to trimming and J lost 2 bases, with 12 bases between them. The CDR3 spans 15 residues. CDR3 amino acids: CASSLIGASNYGYTF. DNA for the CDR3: TGTGCCAGCAGCTTAATAGGGGCGTCGAACTATGGCTACACCTTC. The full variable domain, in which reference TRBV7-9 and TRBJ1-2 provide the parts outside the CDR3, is DTGVSQNPRHKITKRGQNVTFRCDPISEHNRLYWYRQTLGQGPEFLTYFQNEAQLEKSRLLSDRFSAERPKGSFSTLEIQRTEQGDSAMYLCASSLIGASNYGYTFGSGTRLTVV.

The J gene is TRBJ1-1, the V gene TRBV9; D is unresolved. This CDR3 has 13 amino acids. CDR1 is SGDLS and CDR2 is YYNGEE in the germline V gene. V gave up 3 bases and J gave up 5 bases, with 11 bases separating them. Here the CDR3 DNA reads TGTGCCAGCAGCGCTTCGACCTTAACTGAAGCTTTCTTT. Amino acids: CASSASTLTEAFF.

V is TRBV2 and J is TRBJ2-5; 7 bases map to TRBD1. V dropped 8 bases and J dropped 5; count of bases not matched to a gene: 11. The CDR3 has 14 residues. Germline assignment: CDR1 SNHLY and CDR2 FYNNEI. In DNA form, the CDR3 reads TGTGCCAGCTACAGGGGATCGGAGTCTGAGACCCAGTACTTC. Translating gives CASYRGSESETQYF.

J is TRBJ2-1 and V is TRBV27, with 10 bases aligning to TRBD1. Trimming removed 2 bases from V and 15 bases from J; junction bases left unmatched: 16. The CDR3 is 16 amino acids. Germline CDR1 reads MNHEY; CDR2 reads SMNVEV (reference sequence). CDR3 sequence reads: CASSLTPPGGRTGGFF. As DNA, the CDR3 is TGTGCCAGCAGTTTAACGCCCCCGGGCGGGCGGACAGGGGGGTTCTTC.

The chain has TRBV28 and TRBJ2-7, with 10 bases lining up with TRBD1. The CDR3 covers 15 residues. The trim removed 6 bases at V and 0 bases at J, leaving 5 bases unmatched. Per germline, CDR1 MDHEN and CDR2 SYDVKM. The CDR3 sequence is CASRPTGGNSYEQYF. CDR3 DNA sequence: TGTGCCAGCAGACCGACAGGGGGCAACTCCTACGAGCAGTACTTC.

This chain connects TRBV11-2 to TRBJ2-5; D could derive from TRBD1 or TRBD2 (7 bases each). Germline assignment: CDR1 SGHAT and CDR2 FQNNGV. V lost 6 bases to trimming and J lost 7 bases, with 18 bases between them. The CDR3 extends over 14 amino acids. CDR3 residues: CASRSGGEAATQYF. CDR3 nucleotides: TGTGCCAGCAGATCAGGGGGGGAGGCAGCGACCCAGTACTTC.

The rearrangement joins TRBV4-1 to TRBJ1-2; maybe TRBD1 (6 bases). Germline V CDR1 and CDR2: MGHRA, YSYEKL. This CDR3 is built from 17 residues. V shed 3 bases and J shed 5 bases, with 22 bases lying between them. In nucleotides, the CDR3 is TGCGCCAGCAGCCAGTCTCACCCCCAGGGGCTAGGGTATGGCTACACCTTC. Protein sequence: CASSQSHPQGLGYGYTF.

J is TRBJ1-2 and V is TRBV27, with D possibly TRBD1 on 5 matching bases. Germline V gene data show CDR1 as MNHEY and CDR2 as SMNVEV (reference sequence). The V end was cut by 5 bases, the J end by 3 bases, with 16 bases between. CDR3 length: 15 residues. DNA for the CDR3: TGTGCCAGCAGTCCACGCCAGGGTCGGGACTATGGCTACACCTTC. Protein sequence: CASSPRQGRDYGYTF.

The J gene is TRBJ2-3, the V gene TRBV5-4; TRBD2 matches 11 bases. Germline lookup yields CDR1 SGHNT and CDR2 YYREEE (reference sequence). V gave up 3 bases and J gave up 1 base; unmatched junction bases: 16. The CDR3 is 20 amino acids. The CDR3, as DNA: TGTGCCAGCAGCTCGCTAGTTTTGGCTAGCGGGGGGAATGGCACAGATACGCAGTATTTT. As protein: CASSSLVLASGGNGTDTQYF.

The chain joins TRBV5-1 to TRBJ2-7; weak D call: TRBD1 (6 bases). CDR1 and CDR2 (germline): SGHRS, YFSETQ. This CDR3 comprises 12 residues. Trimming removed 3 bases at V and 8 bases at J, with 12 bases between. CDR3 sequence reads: CASSWDNGQQYF. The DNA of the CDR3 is TGCGCCAGCAGCTGGGACAACGGACAGCAGTACTTC.

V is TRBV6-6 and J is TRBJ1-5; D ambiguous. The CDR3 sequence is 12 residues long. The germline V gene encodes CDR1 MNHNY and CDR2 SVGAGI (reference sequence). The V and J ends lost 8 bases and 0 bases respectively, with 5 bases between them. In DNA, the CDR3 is TGTGCCAGCCACTATAGCAATCAGCCCCAGCATTTT. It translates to CASHYSNQPQHF.

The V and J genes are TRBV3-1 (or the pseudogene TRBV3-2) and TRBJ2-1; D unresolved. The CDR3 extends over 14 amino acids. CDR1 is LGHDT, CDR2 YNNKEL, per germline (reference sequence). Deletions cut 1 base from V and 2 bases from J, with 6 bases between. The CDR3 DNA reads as TGTGCCAGCAGCCAAGCGGGTGCCTACAATGAGCAGTTCTTC. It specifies CASSQAGAYNEQFF.

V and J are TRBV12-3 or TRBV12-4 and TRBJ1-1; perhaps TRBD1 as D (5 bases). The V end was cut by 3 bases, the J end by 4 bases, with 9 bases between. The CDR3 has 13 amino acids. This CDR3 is CASSFGAGTEAFF. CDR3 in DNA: TGTGCCAGCAGTTTTGGGGCAGGCACTGAAGCTTTCTTT.

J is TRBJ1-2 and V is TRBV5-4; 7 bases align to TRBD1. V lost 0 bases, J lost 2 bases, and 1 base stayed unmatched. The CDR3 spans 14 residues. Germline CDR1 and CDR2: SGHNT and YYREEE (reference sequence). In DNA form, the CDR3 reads TGTGCCAGCAGCTTGGCAGGGGGGAACTATGGCTACACCTTC. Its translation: CASSLAGGNYGYTF.

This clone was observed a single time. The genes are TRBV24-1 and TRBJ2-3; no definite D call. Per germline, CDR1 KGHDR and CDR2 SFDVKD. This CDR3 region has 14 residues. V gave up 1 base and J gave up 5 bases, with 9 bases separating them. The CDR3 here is CATSDFLGKDTQYF. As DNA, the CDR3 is TGTGCCACCAGTGATTTCCTAGGAAAAGATACGCAGTATTTT.

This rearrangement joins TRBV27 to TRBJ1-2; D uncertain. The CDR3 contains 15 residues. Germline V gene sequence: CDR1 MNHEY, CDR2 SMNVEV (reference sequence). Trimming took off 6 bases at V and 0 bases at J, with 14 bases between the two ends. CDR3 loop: CASRGYGPSNYGYTF. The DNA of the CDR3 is TGTGCCAGCAGGGGCTACGGACCTTCTAACTATGGCTACACCTTC.

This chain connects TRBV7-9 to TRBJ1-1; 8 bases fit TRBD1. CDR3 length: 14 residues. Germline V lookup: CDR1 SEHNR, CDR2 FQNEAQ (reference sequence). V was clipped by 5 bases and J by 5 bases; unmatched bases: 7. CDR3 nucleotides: TGTGCCAGCAGCCCGATGACAGGGGATACTGAAGCTTTCTTT. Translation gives CASSPMTGDTEAFF.

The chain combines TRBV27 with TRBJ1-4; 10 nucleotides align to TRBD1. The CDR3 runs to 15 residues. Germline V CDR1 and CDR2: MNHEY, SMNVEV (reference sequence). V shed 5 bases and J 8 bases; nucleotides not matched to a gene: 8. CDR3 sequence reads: CASSIGTGEGEKLFF. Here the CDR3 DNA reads TGTGCCAGCAGTATAGGGACAGGGGAGGGGGAAAAACTGTTTTTT.

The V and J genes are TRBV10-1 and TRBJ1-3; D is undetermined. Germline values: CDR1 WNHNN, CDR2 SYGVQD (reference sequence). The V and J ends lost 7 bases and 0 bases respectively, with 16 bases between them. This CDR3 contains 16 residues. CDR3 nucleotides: TGCGCCAGCACCGGATTGCGGGGAAGCTCTGGAAACACCATATATTTT. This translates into CASTGLRGSSGNTIYF.